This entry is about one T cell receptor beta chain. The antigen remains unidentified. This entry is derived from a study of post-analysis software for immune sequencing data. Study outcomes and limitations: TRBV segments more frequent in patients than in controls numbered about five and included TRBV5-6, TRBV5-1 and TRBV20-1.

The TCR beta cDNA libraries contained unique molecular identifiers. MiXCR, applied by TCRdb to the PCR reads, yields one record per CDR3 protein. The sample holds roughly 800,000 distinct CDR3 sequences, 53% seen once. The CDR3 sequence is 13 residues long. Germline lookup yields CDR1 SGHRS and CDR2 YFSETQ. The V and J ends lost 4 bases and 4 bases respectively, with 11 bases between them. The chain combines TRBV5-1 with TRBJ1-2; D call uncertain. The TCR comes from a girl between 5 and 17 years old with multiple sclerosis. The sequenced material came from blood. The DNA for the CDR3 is TGCGCCAGCAGCCGCGGGGATAGCTATGGCTACACCTTC. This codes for CASSRGDSYGYTF.